The next 30 T cell receptor beta chains were all read from a single sample in a study of blood T cell repertoires in COVID-19. TCRdb's table, derived via immunoSEQ multiplex PCR, lists solely in-frame clones and lacks some. The sample lists about 120,000 clones, about 81% seen once, with approximately 7.9% in the top ten. The sample taken for sequencing was peripheral blood. These receptors all come from a man between 70 and 80 years old with acute or convalescent COVID-19.

This chain connects TRBV6-6 to TRBJ1-2, with 7 positions matching TRBD1. Germline V CDR1 and CDR2: MNHNY, SVGAGI (reference sequence). This CDR3 spans 15 amino acids. J was trimmed by 1 base and V by 8 bases; bases with no gene match: 10. CDR3 in amino acids: CASADRVDGNYGYTF. In DNA form, the CDR3 reads TGTGCCAGCGCTGACAGGGTAGATGGTAACTATGGCTACACCTTC.

The rearrangement links TRBV6-5 to TRBJ1-2; maybe TRBD1 (5 bases). The CDR3 runs to 12 residues. The V end lost 8 bases, the J end lost 4 bases, and 11 bases lay between the germline ends. From germline, CDR1 is MNHEY and CDR2 SVGAGI. As DNA, the CDR3 is TGTGCCAGCGGGGTCGGGGGCTATGGCTACACCTTC. Protein product: CASGVGGYGYTF.

This clone was observed once. The sample contains more than one DNA sequence encoding this CDR3. This sequence joins TRBV6-5 and TRBJ1-2; tentatively, D is TRBD1 (5 bases). Trimming took off 6 bases at V and 4 bases at J, with 9 bases between the two ends. The germline CDR1 and CDR2 sequences are MNHEY and SVGAGI. CDR3 length equals 12 residues. The CDR3 sequence: CASRATGYGYTF. CDR3 coding DNA: TGTGCCAGCAGAGCTACAGGCTATGGCTACACCTTC.

V and J are TRBV2 and TRBJ2-2; D possibly corresponds to TRBD1 (5 bases). Germline V gene lookup returns CDR1 SNHLY and CDR2 FYNNEI. This CDR3 is built from 14 residues. V dropped 6 bases and J dropped 2 bases, with 10 bases sitting between them. The CDR3 reads CASSSRTNTGELFF. CDR3 nucleotides: TGTGCCAGCAGCTCGAGGACAAACACCGGGGAGCTGTTTTTT.

The V call is TRBV19, the J call TRBJ2-5; D gene uncertain. Trimming shortened V by 5 bases and J by 7 bases, and 11 bases separated the two germline ends. The CDR3 covers 12 residues. The germline gives CDR1 LNHDA, CDR2 SQIVND (reference sequence). CDR3 sequence: CASSFELGTQYF. CDR3 sequence (DNA): TGTGCCAGTAGTTTCGAGCTTGGGACCCAGTACTTC.

This chain links TRBV10-1 with TRBJ2-7, with D unresolved. V lost 2 bases and J 3 bases, leaving 8 bases between the germline ends. Germline V gene data show CDR1 as WNHNN and CDR2 as SYGVQD (reference sequence). This CDR3 region has 13 residues. CDR3 nucleotide sequence: TGCGCCAGCAGTGAGGGGCAGCTCTACGAGCAGTACTTC. Amino acids: CASSEGQLYEQYF.

This rearrangement joins TRBV6-4 to TRBJ2-2; perhaps TRBD1 as D (5 bases). This CDR3 region has 14 residues. Per the germline V gene, CDR1 is MRHNA and CDR2 is SNTAGT. The V end was cut by 5 bases, the J end by 6 bases, with 13 bases between. The CDR3 loop is CASSQGGTPGELFF. The DNA for the CDR3 is TGTGCCAGCAGTCAGGGCGGTACCCCCGGGGAGCTGTTTTTT.

The J gene is TRBJ2-1, the V gene TRBV5-1, with 15 bases identical to TRBD2. This CDR3 has 14 residues. Unmatched junction bases numbered 5, after V lost 3 bases and J lost 13 bases. CDR1 and CDR2 from the germline V gene are SGHRS and YFSETQ. In DNA form, the CDR3 reads TGCGCCAGCAGCTCGGGACTAGCGGGGGGTCTACAGTTCTTC. As protein: CASSSGLAGGLQFF.

The J gene is TRBJ2-2, the V gene TRBV5-5; D unresolved. CDR3 length: 17 residues. Germline V gene lookup returns CDR1 SGHKS and CDR2 YYEKEE (reference sequence). Trimming pared 1 base from V and 0 bases from J, leaving 13 bases between. Written as DNA, the CDR3 is TGTGCCAGCAGCTTGATGGGCAGACCAACGAACACCGGGGAGCTGTTTTTT. This sequence encodes CASSLMGRPTNTGELFF.

In the case of this clone: Sequence at one end of the junction differs from germline and may be a read error. The chain couples TRBV3-1 (or the pseudogene TRBV3-2) to TRBJ2-2; 9 nucleotides agree with TRBD2. The CDR3 contains 19 residues. The germline V gene has CDR1 LGHDT and CDR2 YNNKEL (reference sequence). The CDR3 loop reads CARSQDPAGGARGTGELFF. The CDR3 nucleotides read TGTGCCCGCAGCCAAGATCCGGCGGGGGGGGCCCGGGGGACCGGGGAGCTGTTTTTT.

V and J are TRBV5-1 and TRBJ1-1; D call uncertain. V lost 3 bases and J 7 bases, leaving 7 bases between the germline ends. CDR3 length: 11 amino acids. The V gene's germline CDR1 is SGHRS and CDR2 YFSETQ. The CDR3 protein is CASSSVVEAFF. The CDR3 DNA reads as TGCGCCAGCAGCTCGGTCGTTGAAGCTTTCTTT.

As regards this clone: The same CDR3 is also encoded by other DNA sequences in this sample. The chain combines TRBV9 with TRBJ2-5, with a tentative D call TRBD1 (5 bases). Germline assignment: CDR1 SGDLS and CDR2 YYNGEE. The V and J ends lost 0 bases and 3 bases respectively, with 9 bases between them. This CDR3 has 14 amino acids. CDR3 amino acids: CASSVGIGEETQYF. CDR3 nucleotide sequence: TGTGCCAGCAGCGTAGGGATAGGGGAAGAGACCCAGTACTTC.

This clone has just a few counts. The V and J genes are TRBV5-1 and TRBJ2-7; TRBD1 aligns across 10 bases. The CDR3 length is 14 residues. Per the germline V gene, CDR1 is SGHRS and CDR2 is YFSETQ. V shed 6 bases, J shed 3 bases, and the junction held 6 bases outside the gene matches. CDR3 sequence (DNA): TGCGCCAGCAATCCGGGACAGGGGCTCTACGAGCAGTACTTC. Protein product: CASNPGQGLYEQYF.

This chain uses TRBV5-4 with TRBJ1-5; D is ambiguous. The germline V gene has CDR1 SGHNT and CDR2 YYREEE (reference sequence). V was shortened by 0 bases and J by 5 bases, with 6 bases between the two germline ends. This CDR3 is built from 13 residues. CDR3 protein: CASSLDSDQPQHF. In nucleotides, the CDR3 is TGTGCCAGCAGCTTGGATTCTGATCAGCCCCAGCATTTT.

V usage is TRBV4-1 and J usage is TRBJ1-5, with a weak D call TRBD1 (5 bases). Per germline, CDR1 MGHRA and CDR2 YSYEKL. The CDR3 is 16 residues long. V was clipped by 0 bases and J by 3 bases, with 12 bases between them. This chain's CDR3 is CASSQEAGRNNQPQHF. The CDR3 bases are TGCGCCAGCAGCCAAGAGGCAGGGCGGAACAATCAGCCCCAGCATTTT.

The chain is built from TRBV20-1 and TRBJ1-5, with D unclear. Germline CDR1 reads DFQATT; CDR2 reads SNEGSKA (reference sequence). The CDR3 extends over 13 amino acids. V was shortened by 3 bases and J by 0 bases, with 6 bases between the two germline ends. The CDR3 DNA reads as TGCAGTGCTAGTGACATTAGCAATCAGCCCCAGCATTTT. As protein: CSASDISNQPQHF.

The V gene is TRBV19, the J gene TRBJ2-4, with a possible D match to TRBD1 (6 bases). Germline V gene data show CDR1 as LNHDA and CDR2 as SQIVND (reference sequence). The CDR3 contains 13 residues. Between the trimmed V and J ends, which lost 0 bases and 7 bases, there was a span of 7 bases. DNA of the CDR3: TGTGCCAGTAGTATAGAGAGGGGGAACATTCAGTACTTC. It translates to CASSIERGNIQYF.

This clone appeared a few times. The CDR3 region has the DNA TGTGCCAGCGGGAACAGGGCTGGAAACACCATATATTTT. Translated: CASGNRAGNTIYF. This chain joins TRBV27 and TRBJ1-3; the D gene is possibly TRBD1 (6 bases). The V and J ends lost 8 bases and 2 bases respectively, with 10 bases between them. CDR3 length: 13 residues. Per germline, CDR1 MNHEY and CDR2 SMNVEV (reference sequence).

This chain links TRBV30 with TRBJ1-4; D call uncertain. The CDR3 is 14 residues long. Deletions cut 0 bases from V and 3 bases from J, with 8 bases between. Germline CDR1 GTSNPN, CDR2 SVGIG (reference sequence). For the CDR3, the DNA is TGTGCCTGGAGTGTATCCTTTGCTAATGAAAAACTGTTTTTT. Residues: CAWSVSFANEKLFF.

V is TRBV4-2 and J is TRBJ2-5; 7 bases map to TRBD1. The V and J ends lost 4 bases and 5 bases, in that order; junction bases with no gene match: 10. The CDR3 is made up of 15 amino acids. The germline gives CDR1 LGHNA, CDR2 YNFKEQ. This CDR3 is CASSPRTGVGETQYF. The CDR3 nucleotides read TGTGCCAGCAGCCCGCGAACAGGGGTCGGGGAGACCCAGTACTTC.

The V and J genes are TRBV6-4 and TRBJ2-1; D possibly corresponds to TRBD2 (6 bases). The CDR3 sequence is 18 residues long. Trimming stripped 2 bases from V and 4 bases from J, with 21 bases between. Germline loops: CDR1 MRHNA, CDR2 SNTAGT. The CDR3: CASSDGDWWRDSYNEQFF. The CDR3 nucleotides read TGTGCCAGCAGTGACGGGGATTGGTGGCGGGATTCTTACAATGAGCAGTTCTTC.

The chain combines TRBV5-1 with TRBJ1-4, with D possibly being TRBD1 (5 bases). The ends were cut back, 4 bases at V and 8 bases at J, with 24 bases in the middle. This CDR3 contains 17 residues. Germline V gene data show CDR1 as SGHRS and CDR2 as YFSETQ. CDR3 DNA: TGCGCCAGCAGCCCAACCCGTGGAAACAGGAATAGCGAAAAACTGTTTTTT. As protein: CASSPTRGNRNSEKLFF.

This chain connects TRBV4-1 to TRBJ2-1; D possibly corresponds to TRBD1 (6 bases). V gave up 0 bases and J gave up 8 bases, with 14 bases separating them. Germline V gives CDR1 MGHRA, CDR2 YSYEKL. The CDR3 is 15 residues long. CDR3: CASSQDRTAMYEQFF. The CDR3 DNA sequence: TGCGCCAGCAGCCAAGATAGGACAGCTATGTATGAGCAGTTCTTC.

This sequence joins TRBV6-1 and TRBJ1-5; D is ambiguous. V was trimmed by 1 base and J by 9 bases, leaving 13 bases between them. This CDR3 contains 14 residues. Germline V gene lookup returns CDR1 MNHNS and CDR2 SASEGT. CDR3 amino acids: CASSEVGTRWPQHF. The CDR3 DNA reads as TGTGCCAGCAGTGAAGTTGGCACCCGATGGCCCCAGCATTTT.

In this sample, this clone turned up a few times. The chain has TRBV6-5 and TRBJ1-4, with 9 positions matching TRBD1. There are 14 residues in the CDR3. Germline V gene lookup returns CDR1 MNHEY and CDR2 SVGAGI. With 5 bases clipped from V and 7 bases from J, the junction kept 5 bases outside the gene matches. The CDR3 loop reads CASSTGGATEKLFF. The CDR3 bases are TGTGCCAGCAGTACAGGGGGCGCGACTGAAAAACTGTTTTTT.

V and J are TRBV9 and TRBJ2-3; TRBD2 aligns across 14 bases. V gave up 4 bases and J gave up 4 bases; unmatched junction bases: 11. Looked up from germline, CDR1 is SGDLS and CDR2 is YYNGEE. The CDR3 sequence is 18 residues long. CDR3 loop: CASSPSGLAGVVPDTQYF. CDR3 DNA: TGTGCCAGCAGCCCCTCGGGACTAGCGGGAGTCGTCCCAGATACGCAGTATTTT.

The V and J genes are TRBV2 and TRBJ1-1, with TRBD1 as a possible D gene (5 bases). Germline V gene lookup returns CDR1 SNHLY and CDR2 FYNNEI. V was pared by 4 bases and J by 0 bases, with 6 bases between. This CDR3 contains 13 residues. The CDR3 DNA reads as TGTGCCAGCAGTGGGGGGGTGAACACTGAAGCTTTCTTT. As protein: CASSGGVNTEAFF.

In its sample, this clone ranks as medium-sized. Other nucleotide sequences from this sample produce the same CDR3. The V and J genes are TRBV6-5 and TRBJ1-4; 8 nucleotides agree with TRBD1. Germline V gene sequence: CDR1 MNHEY, CDR2 SVGAGI. The length of the CDR3 is 14 residues. The ends lost 7 bases at V and 8 bases at J; junction bases unmatched: 9. CDR3 sequence (DNA): TGTGCCAGCATTCGCGACAGGGGTGGGGAAAAACTGTTTTTT. Protein: CASIRDRGGEKLFF.

This clone was detected only a few times. The genes are TRBV6-1 and TRBJ1-5; TRBD1 is a possible D gene (5 bases). V lost 0 bases to trimming and J lost 11 bases, with 17 bases between them. Germline assignment: CDR1 MNHNS and CDR2 SASEGT. The CDR3 runs 15 residues. CDR3 bases: TGTGCCAGCAGTGAAGCAGTCCAGGGCTTCACAGCCCAGCATTTT. Translated: CASSEAVQGFTAQHF.

The chain uses TRBV28 and TRBJ1-4; 10 bases are shared with TRBD1. The CDR3 consists of 15 residues. The trim removed 3 bases at V and 7 bases at J, leaving 5 bases unmatched. Germline values: CDR1 MDHEN, CDR2 SYDVKM. CDR3 protein: CASSFGQGDSEKLFF. The DNA for the CDR3 is TGTGCCAGCAGTTTTGGACAGGGGGATAGTGAAAAACTGTTTTTT.